The TCR beta chain under discussion was sequenced for a study of blood T cell repertoires in COVID-19. Study at large: COVID-19 samples from acute and convalescent phases originated in the United States, Italy and Spain. PBMCs, B-cell-depleted T cells, or T cells provided the cDNA or gDNA that made up the material.

There are many counts of this clone. The germline CDR1 and CDR2 sequences are SNHLY and FYNNEI. The CDR3 totals 14 residues. J lost 4 bases, V lost 4 bases, and 3 bases had no gene match. Some clones are missing from TCRdb's copy, which holds only in-frame ones; the method was immunoSEQ multiplex PCR. The repertoire consists of under 300,000 clones, with roughly four fifths occurring once and the leading ten covering around 11%. Sequencing used peripheral blood. The V call is TRBV2, the J call TRBJ2-1; 8 bases are shared with TRBD1. This TCR came from a woman aged 55 to 70 with active or convalescent COVID-19. The CDR3 DNA reads TGTGCCAGCAGTGCAGGGGGCGCTTACAATGAGCAGTTCTTC. The encoded protein is CASSAGGAYNEQFF.